The 2 T cell receptor beta chains listed next were all sequenced from one sample in a study of CD8 T cells in Susac syndrome. After extraction with the RNeasy kit, roughly 0.45 to 1 ug of the RNA was reverse transcribed using random hexamers. In TCRdb, the immunoSEQ multiplex PCR reads were re-called with MiXCR into one record per CDR3 protein. The repertoire holds 240,000 or so distinct CDR3 sequences, 90% to 96% seen once, with 0.095% to 0.12% in the top ten. Sequencing input: CD4+ T cells from PBMCs. The origin of the receptors is a human donor with Susac syndrome.

The chain joins TRBV7-2 to TRBJ2-6; 7 bases map to TRBD1. The CDR3 contains 19 residues. Unmatched junction bases numbered 17, after V lost 5 bases and J lost 4 bases. Germline CDR1 is SGHTA and CDR2 is FQGNSA. CDR3: CASSPGLGGLRAGANVLTF. The CDR3 region has the DNA TGTGCCAGCAGCCCAGGCCTAGGGGGCCTGAGGGCAGGGGCCAACGTCCTGACTTTC.

V usage is TRBV20-1 and J usage is TRBJ2-5, with 11 bases lining up with TRBD2. Germline CDR1 DFQATT, CDR2 SNEGSKA (reference sequence). V shed 1 base, J shed 2 bases, and the junction held 3 bases outside the gene matches. The CDR3 is 15 amino acids. The CDR3: CSARVRTSGQETQYF. CDR3 nucleotide sequence: TGCAGTGCTAGAGTCAGGACTAGCGGGCAAGAGACCCAGTACTTC.